These 29 T cell receptor beta chains came from one sample sequenced in a study of cytomegalovirus exposure and HLA in healthy donors. The PCR made use of 60 Vbeta and 13 Jbeta primers. The assay was immunoSEQ multiplex PCR, and TCRdb's table has in-frame clones only and misses some. The sample has fewer than 100,000 clones, 65% to 80% seen once. Material for sequencing was PBMCs. The source of these receptors is a man aged 35 to 55 in good health and CMV-seropositive.

V gene TRBV5-1 combines with J gene TRBJ2-2, with TRBD2 identical over 8 bases. The CDR3 sequence is 16 residues long. The V segment lost 3 bases and the J segment 4 bases; nucleotides outside the gene matches: 8. The germline CDR1 and CDR2 sequences are SGHRS and YFSETQ. The CDR3 reads CASSSAGLGGTGELFF. The DNA of the CDR3 is TGCGCCAGCAGCTCCGCGGGACTAGGCGGCACCGGGGAGCTGTTTTTT. The full variable domain, rest sourced from reference TRBV5-1 and TRBJ2-2, is KAGVTQTPRYLIKTRGQQVTLSCSPISGHRSVSWYQQTPGQGLQFLFEYFSETQRNKGNFPGRFSGRQFSNSRSEMNVSTLELGDSALYLCASSSAGLGGTGELFFGEGSRLTVL.

On this clone: The germline gene is not matched at one end of the junction; a read error may be the cause. The same CDR3 is also encoded by other DNA sequences in this sample. The chain employs TRBV4-1 and TRBJ1-1; D call uncertain. The CDR3 loop spans 16 amino acids. Germline loops: CDR1 MGHRA, CDR2 YSYEKL. CDR3 DNA sequence: TGCGCCAGCAGCCAAGGTCCCCTGACTGTGAACACTGAAGCCTTCTTT. Protein product: CASSQGPLTVNTEAFF.

The CDR3 region has the DNA TGTGCCAGCTCACCACAACTAGCGGGAGCATCGGATGAGCAGTTCTTC. It codes for CASSPQLAGASDEQFF. This chain uses TRBV18 with TRBJ2-1; 11 nucleotides agree with TRBD2. V was pared by 1 base and J by 8 bases, with 7 bases of the junction left unmatched. Germline lookup yields CDR1 KGHSH and CDR2 LQKENI. CDR3 length: 16 amino acids.

The V gene is TRBV5-1, the J gene TRBJ2-7; 10 bases are a match to TRBD1. J was trimmed by 5 bases and V by 4 bases; bases with no gene match: 9. The CDR3 has 15 amino acids. The V gene's germline CDR1 is SGHRS and CDR2 YFSETQ. CDR3 coding DNA: TGCGCCAGCAGCCTGCGACAGGGGGCTTCGAACGAGCAGTACTTC. Protein: CASSLRQGASNEQYF.

CDR3 bases: TGTGCCAGCAGCCAAGATTCTTCCCCTATTGACGAGCAGTACTTC. This sequence encodes CASSQDSSPIDEQYF. The V call is TRBV14, the J call TRBJ2-7; D is unclear. V shed 0 bases and J shed 5 bases, with 14 bases lying between them. CDR1 SGHDN and CDR2 FVKESK come from the germline V gene. The CDR3 has 15 amino acids.

This clone was observed a handful of times. The rearrangement uses TRBV27 and TRBJ1-1, with 12 bases lining up with TRBD1. The trim removed 5 bases at V and 4 bases at J, leaving 11 bases unmatched. From germline, CDR1 is MNHEY and CDR2 SMNVEV (reference sequence). The CDR3 covers 17 residues. CDR3 protein: CASSAPGQGARTTEAFF. The CDR3 region has the DNA TGTGCCAGCAGTGCCCCGGGACAGGGGGCCCGAACCACTGAAGCTTTCTTT.

The chain is built from TRBV19 and TRBJ2-1; 11 bases are a match to TRBD2. This CDR3 has 19 residues. Per germline, CDR1 LNHDA and CDR2 SQIVND (reference sequence). V was pared by 5 bases and J by 0 bases, with 12 bases of the junction left unmatched. CDR3 in amino acids: CASSSLAGDPSGSYNEQFF. The CDR3 DNA is TGTGCCAGTAGTTCACTAGCGGGGGACCCCAGCGGCTCCTACAATGAGCAGTTCTTC. The full variable domain, its missing parts supplied by reference TRBV19 and TRBJ2-1, is DGGITQSPKYLFRKEGQNVTLSCEQNLNHDAMYWYRQDPGQGLRLIYYSQIVNDFQKGDIAEGYSVSREKKESFPLTVTSAQKNPTAFYLCASSSLAGDPSGSYNEQFFGPGTRLTVL.

This chain connects TRBV9 to TRBJ1-2; 8 bases are shared with TRBD1. Germline V gives CDR1 SGDLS, CDR2 YYNGEE. J gave up 4 bases and V 7 bases, and 3 bases lay outside the gene matches. The CDR3 covers 12 residues. CDR3: CASGQGAYGYTF. For the CDR3, the DNA is TGTGCCAGCGGACAGGGAGCCTATGGCTACACCTTC. Full variable domain (remainder filled in from reference TRBV9 and TRBJ1-2): DSGVTQTPKHLITATGQRVTLRCSPRSGDLSVYWYQQSLDQGLQFLIQYYNGEERAKGNILERFSAQQFPDLHSELNLSSLELGDSALYFCASGQGAYGYTFGSGTRLTVV.

This sequence joins TRBV5-4 and TRBJ2-7; the match to TRBD2 covers 8 bases. The CDR3 length is 16 residues. Germline lookup yields CDR1 SGHNT and CDR2 YYREEE (reference sequence). V shed 3 bases, J shed 2 bases, and the junction held 10 bases outside the gene matches. The CDR3 sequence is CASSYTGLVPPYEQYF. CDR3 DNA sequence: TGTGCCAGCAGCTACACGGGACTAGTCCCTCCCTACGAGCAGTACTTC. The full variable domain, completed using reference TRBV5-4 and TRBJ2-7, is ETGVTQSPTHLIKTRGQQVTLRCSSQSGHNTVSWYQQALGQGPQFIFQYYREEENGRGNFPPRFSGLQFPNYSSELNVNALELDDSALYLCASSYTGLVPPYEQYFGPGTRLTVT.

V and J are TRBV9 and TRBJ2-1; the D gene is possibly TRBD1 (7 bases). The germline gives CDR1 SGDLS, CDR2 YYNGEE. This CDR3 has 15 amino acids. The V and J ends lost 2 bases and 8 bases respectively, with 17 bases between them. For the CDR3, the DNA is TGTGCCAGCAGCGTTAGCACAGGGGCGGGATATGAGCAGTTCTTC. Amino acid sequence: CASSVSTGAGYEQFF.

The chain carries TRBV14 and TRBJ2-7; the D gene is possibly TRBD2 (5 bases). This CDR3 region has 13 residues. V lost 1 base and J lost 7, with 11 bases in between. CDR1 and CDR2 (germline): SGHDN, FVKESK. The CDR3 sequence is CASSQVTGSEQYF. CDR3 coding DNA: TGTGCCAGCAGCCAAGTGACGGGGAGTGAGCAGTACTTC. Looking up the rest from reference TRBV14 and TRBJ2-7 gives the full variable domain: EAGVTQFPSHSVIEKGQTVTLRCDPISGHDNLYWYRRVMGKEIKFLLHFVKESKQDESGMPNNRFLAERTGGTYSTLKVQPAELEDSGVYFCASSQVTGSEQYFGPGTRLTVT.

This clone was detected only a few times. This chain links TRBV18 with TRBJ1-2; possibly TRBD1 for D (5 bases). The germline gives CDR1 KGHSH, CDR2 LQKENI. CDR3 length equals 11 residues. V was shortened by 3 bases and J by 13 bases, with 12 bases between the two germline ends. The DNA of the CDR3 is TGTGCCAGCTCACCGGGGCAGACCTCCACCTTC. The encoded protein is CASSPGQTSTF.

This chain links TRBV7-2 with TRBJ2-7, with D maybe TRBD2 (7 bases). Per the germline V gene, CDR1 is SGHTA and CDR2 is FQGNSA. This CDR3 is built from 13 residues. The V and J ends lost 5 bases and 5 bases respectively, with 13 bases between them. Here the CDR3 reads CASSERGGDEQYF. The DNA of the CDR3 is TGTGCCAGCAGCGAAAGGGGGGGCGACGAGCAGTACTTC.

This clone was found a few times. The chain has TRBV5-4 and TRBJ1-1; 12 bases line up with TRBD1. Germline CDR1 SGHNT, CDR2 YYREEE (reference sequence). The junction had 21 bases not matched to a gene; V was cut back by 4 bases and J by 11 bases. The CDR3 extends over 18 amino acids. The CDR3 here is CASSASMGTGGLATEAFF. In DNA form, the CDR3 reads TGTGCCAGCAGCGCCAGTATGGGGACAGGGGGCCTCGCGACCGAGGCTTTCTTT.

A few counts support this clone. The chain employs TRBV10-2 and TRBJ2-6; TRBD1 aligns across 7 bases. J was trimmed by 1 base and V by 5 bases; bases with no gene match: 2. Germline V CDR1 and CDR2: WSHSY, SAAADI. CDR3 length equals 15 residues. CDR3 sequence reads: CASSPTGSGANVLTF. DNA for the CDR3: TGCGCCAGCAGTCCGACAGGGTCTGGGGCCAACGTCCTGACTTTC.

The V call is TRBV7-2, the J call TRBJ2-2; D is unclear. CDR1 and CDR2 (germline): SGHTA, FQGNSA. The V end lost 6 bases, the J end lost 4 bases, and 9 bases lay between the germline ends. The CDR3 spans 13 residues. The CDR3 nucleotides are TGTGCCAGCAGTAGCACCCCCACCGGGGAGCTGTTTTTT. Protein product: CASSSTPTGELFF.

The rearrangement uses TRBV10-3 and TRBJ1-5, with 9 bases identical to TRBD1. Germline V lookup: CDR1 ENHRY, CDR2 SYGVKD. The CDR3 is made up of 14 amino acids. After removal of 6 bases from V and 5 bases from J, the junction contained 5 bases not matched to a gene. CDR3 amino acids: CAISRDRGDQPQHF. The CDR3 DNA reads TGTGCCATCAGCCGCGACAGGGGGGATCAGCCCCAGCATTTT.

The rearrangement joins TRBV7-9 to TRBJ2-2; TRBD2 matches at 10 bases. Germline V gene data show CDR1 as SEHNR and CDR2 as FQNEAQ (reference sequence). Trimming took 6 bases from V and 6 from J; bases not matched to a gene: 19. The CDR3 totals 19 residues. The CDR3 here is CASRPAGRKREGLSGELFF. In DNA form, the CDR3 reads TGTGCCAGCAGACCCGCCGGGAGAAAGCGGGAGGGCCTTTCCGGGGAGCTGTTTTTT. Full variable domain (outside the CDR3, taken from reference TRBV7-9 and TRBJ2-2): DTGVSQNPRHKITKRGQNVTFRCDPISEHNRLYWYRQTLGQGPEFLTYFQNEAQLEKSRLLSDRFSAERPKGSFSTLEIQRTEQGDSAMYLCASRPAGRKREGLSGELFFGEGSRLTVL.

This sequence joins TRBV11-3 and TRBJ1-1; 8 bases map to TRBD1. The germline V gene encodes CDR1 SGHNT and CDR2 YENEEA. This CDR3 spans 13 amino acids. The J segment lost 7 bases and the V segment lost 5 bases, leaving 6 bases of the junction unmatched. CDR3 nucleotides: TGTGCCAGCAGCCTGACAGGGGAAGGTGAAGCTTTCTTT. This codes for CASSLTGEGEAFF.

Comment on this clone: The junction and the germline gene differ at one end; a read error may be behind it. V gene TRBV7-7 combines with J gene TRBJ2-1, with D perhaps TRBD2 (6 bases). The CDR3 contains 13 residues. Germline V gene sequence: CDR1 SSHAT, CDR2 FNYEAQ (reference sequence). The CDR3: CASSADYYNEQFF. In nucleotides, the CDR3 is TGTGCTAGCAGCGCGGACTATTACAATGAGCAGTTCTTC.

The chain carries TRBV6-5 and TRBJ1-1, with D perhaps matching TRBD1 (5 bases). CDR3 length: 15 amino acids. Germline loops: CDR1 MNHEY, CDR2 SVGAGI. V dropped 2 bases and J dropped 3 bases, with 13 bases sitting between them. Here the CDR3 DNA reads TGTGCCAGCAGTTACGCAAGGGGTTCGCACACTGAAGCTTTCTTT. It translates to CASSYARGSHTEAFF.

The chain's CDR3 is CASSQDVSDIGTGGLGGYTF. CDR3 DNA sequence: TGTGCCAGCAGCCAAGATGTTTCAGATATCGGGACAGGGGGGCTGGGTGGCTACACCTTC. V gene TRBV4-2 combines with J gene TRBJ1-2, with 11 bases fitting TRBD1. The CDR3 has 20 amino acids. V was clipped by 0 bases and J by 7 bases; unmatched bases: 19. CDR1 and CDR2 from the germline V gene are LGHNA and YNFKEQ.

This chain connects TRBV10-3 to TRBJ2-3, with 7 bases identical to TRBD2. J was trimmed by 5 bases and V by 7 bases; bases with no gene match: 9. The CDR3 has 14 residues. Germline values: CDR1 ENHRY, CDR2 SYGVKD. CDR3 in amino acids: CAIMEAGEGDTQYF. Here the CDR3 DNA reads TGTGCCATCATGGAGGCGGGAGAAGGAGATACGCAGTATTTT.

V usage is TRBV2 and J usage is TRBJ2-7; D remains unclear. CDR3 length: 12 amino acids. Germline loops: CDR1 SNHLY, CDR2 FYNNEI. The V end was cut by 6 bases, the J end by 0 bases, with 6 bases between. Here the CDR3 reads CASSRSSYEQYF. DNA of the CDR3: TGTGCCAGCAGCCGTAGCTCCTACGAGCAGTACTTC.

The chain has TRBV7-9 and TRBJ2-3, with D maybe TRBD1 (5 bases). CDR3 length: 14 residues. Looked up from germline, CDR1 is SEHNR and CDR2 is FQNEAQ (reference sequence). Trimming left V 1 base short and J 0 bases short, with 5 bases between. The CDR3 is CASSLEGSTDTQYF. DNA for the CDR3: TGTGCCAGCAGCTTAGAGGGGAGCACAGATACGCAGTATTTT.

The chain links TRBV5-1 to TRBJ1-2, with TRBD1 identical over 7 bases. There are 13 residues in the CDR3. Germline V gene lookup returns CDR1 SGHRS and CDR2 YFSETQ. V was clipped by 4 bases and J by 2 bases; unmatched bases: 2. In DNA form, the CDR3 reads TGCGCCAGCAGCATGGGACAGAACTATGGCTACACCTTC. It translates to CASSMGQNYGYTF.

This rearrangement joins TRBV5-5 to TRBJ2-2, with TRBD1 as a possible D gene (5 bases). Trimming removed 0 bases at V and 7 bases at J, with 10 bases between. Germline V gene data show CDR1 as SGHKS and CDR2 as YYEKEE (reference sequence). The CDR3 has 14 residues. The chain's CDR3 is CASSLVQAGGELFF. The CDR3 region has the DNA TGTGCCAGCAGCTTGGTACAGGCTGGCGGGGAGCTGTTTTTT.

The chain has TRBV5-1 and TRBJ2-2; D is uncertain. This CDR3 spans 16 amino acids. Germline CDR1 SGHRS, CDR2 YFSETQ. V was cut by 0 bases and J by 4 bases, with 13 bases left in between. CDR3 region: CASSLVAPGVTGELFF. Written as DNA, the CDR3 is TGCGCCAGCAGCTTGGTTGCCCCCGGTGTCACCGGGGAGCTGTTTTTT.

About this clone itself: Other DNA sequences from this sample encode an identical CDR3 as well. The V gene is TRBV5-4, the J gene TRBJ1-2; D call uncertain. V was clipped by 0 bases and J by 2 bases, with 5 bases between them. Germline CDR1 reads SGHNT; CDR2 reads YYREEE (reference sequence). This CDR3 is 13 amino acids long. The CDR3 DNA reads TGTGCCAGCAGCTTGGTTCAGAACTATGGCTACACCTTC. This sequence encodes CASSLVQNYGYTF.